The 28 T cell receptor beta chains below were found in one sample sequenced in a study of response to subunit inactivated influenza vaccine. Each CDR3 protein gets one entry after TCRdb re-called the RT-PCR reads with MiXCR. The table shows 650,000 to 800,000 distinct CDR3 sequences, with roughly 14% occurring only once. Sequencing used PBMCs from blood, obtained 14 to 15 days before vaccination. The receptors here all came from a man in his fifties who received an inactivated influenza vaccine.

A few counts support this clonotype. The chain uses TRBV10-3 and TRBJ2-7; 10 bases match TRBD1. After removal of 5 bases from V and 5 bases from J, the junction contained 6 bases not matched to a gene. The CDR3 totals 14 residues. CDR1 and CDR2 (germline): ENHRY, SYGVKD. CDR3 sequence: CAISQGQGYHEQYF. For the CDR3, the DNA is TGTGCCATCAGTCAGGGACAGGGGTACCACGAGCAGTACTTC.

This clonotype was counted between two and nine times. This chain links TRBV5-1 with TRBJ1-1, with a weak D call TRBD1 (6 bases). V shed 0 bases and J shed 1 base, with 10 bases lying between them. Germline CDR1 reads SGHRS; CDR2 reads YFSETQ. The CDR3 covers 15 residues. CDR3 amino acids: CASSLDGQQNTEAFF. The CDR3 DNA reads TGCGCCAGCAGCTTGGACGGACAGCAGAACACTGAAGCTTTCTTT.

The J gene is TRBJ2-1, the V gene TRBV20-1, with D perhaps TRBD1 or TRBD2 (5 bases each). Germline CDR1 DFQATT, CDR2 SNEGSKA (reference sequence). V was clipped by 7 bases and J by 2 bases, with 12 bases between them. The CDR3 runs to 13 residues. The CDR3 DNA reads as TGCAGTGGGGTTAGGGACCCCTACAATGAGCAGTTCTTC. Translated: CSGVRDPYNEQFF.

This clonotype was seen only a few times. This sequence joins TRBV29-1 and TRBJ2-7; D possibly corresponds to TRBD1 (6 bases). Per the germline V gene, CDR1 is SQVTM and CDR2 is ANQGSEA. The CDR3 consists of 14 residues. V gave up 2 bases and J gave up 1 base, with 12 bases separating them. Written as DNA, the CDR3 is TGCAGCGTTGAACTCCAGGGACATTCCTACGAGCAGTACTTC. Its protein is CSVELQGHSYEQYF.

The V gene is TRBV7-7, the J gene TRBJ2-5; 11 bases are shared with TRBD1. The CDR3 is made up of 18 amino acids. Unmatched junction bases numbered 8, after V lost 0 bases and J lost 2 bases. CDR1 SSHAT and CDR2 FNYEAQ come from the germline V gene (reference sequence). CDR3 sequence (DNA): TGTGCCAGCAGCTTAGCCAAATCCGGGACAGGGGGGCAAGAGACCCAGTACTTC. This encodes CASSLAKSGTGGQETQYF.

This clonotype was seen only a few times. The rearrangement uses TRBV20-1 and TRBJ2-7, with 13 bases lining up with TRBD2. In germline, CDR1 is DFQATT, CDR2 SNEGSKA (reference sequence). The V gene end was trimmed by 5 bases and the J gene end by 3 bases; junction bases not matched to a gene: 4. The CDR3 contains 14 residues. CDR3 amino acids: CSAHGLAGVYEQYF. CDR3 nucleotide sequence: TGCAGTGCTCACGGACTAGCGGGAGTCTACGAGCAGTACTTC.

This clonotype was observed many times. V is TRBV20-1 and J is TRBJ2-7; weak D call: TRBD2 (5 bases). The CDR3 runs 14 residues. The V end lost 4 bases, the J end lost 4 bases, and 17 bases lay between the germline ends. Germline CDR1 is DFQATT and CDR2 is SNEGSKA (reference sequence). The CDR3 DNA reads as TGCAGTGCTATAGGACTCTCGCGAGATTACGAGCAGTACTTC. Residues: CSAIGLSRDYEQYF.

This clonotype was observed a few times. The rearrangement uses TRBV6-2 or TRBV6-3 and TRBJ2-1; D is unclear. Trimming took 0 bases from V and 0 from J, leaving 12 bases between them. The CDR3 is 17 residues long. Germline loops: CDR1 MNHEY, CDR2 SVGEGT. CDR3 loop: CASSYSSGLSSYNEQFF. CDR3 in DNA: TGTGCCAGCAGTTACTCGTCGGGCCTGAGCTCCTACAATGAGCAGTTCTTC.

This clonotype was counted ten times or more. This rearrangement joins TRBV15 to TRBJ2-4; TRBD1 matches 7 bases. CDR1 and CDR2 from the germline V gene are LNHNV and YYDKDF (reference sequence). CDR3 length: 17 residues. J was trimmed by 1 base and V by 3 bases; bases with no gene match: 9. CDR3 nucleotide sequence: TGTGCCACCAGCAGTGAAAAGACAGGGAACGCCAAAAACATTCAGTACTTC. This gives the protein CATSSEKTGNAKNIQYF.

This clonotype was counted many times. This rearrangement joins TRBV30 to TRBJ2-5; 8 bases align to TRBD2. CDR1 GTSNPN and CDR2 SVGIG come from the germline V gene (reference sequence). The CDR3 extends over 17 amino acids. Unmatched junction bases numbered 17, after V lost 1 base and J lost 7 bases. The CDR3 is CAWSDPTGTRGRVTQYF. CDR3 sequence (DNA): TGTGCCTGGAGTGACCCTACCGGGACTAGAGGCCGCGTGACCCAGTACTTC.

The chain is built from TRBV5-1 and TRBJ2-6; unclear D gene. Trimming took 4 bases from V and 4 from J, leaving 9 bases between them. From germline, CDR1 is SGHRS and CDR2 YFSETQ. The CDR3 is made up of 14 amino acids. In DNA form, the CDR3 reads TGCGCCAGCAGCCCGGCGAACGGGGCCAACGTCCTGACTTTC. It yields the protein CASSPANGANVLTF.

This clonotype was observed a handful of times. The chain employs TRBV5-1 and TRBJ2-5; 7 bases align to TRBD1. CDR1 and CDR2 (germline): SGHRS, YFSETQ. The CDR3 runs 16 residues. V lost 1 base to trimming and J lost 6 bases; unmatched junction nucleotides: 12. The CDR3 region is CASSLSDRVLMKTQYF. DNA for the CDR3: TGCGCCAGCAGCTTGAGCGACAGGGTGTTGATGAAGACCCAGTACTTC.

In this sample, this clonotype turned up a few times. The chain carries TRBV5-4 and TRBJ2-1; TRBD2 aligns across 8 bases. This CDR3 contains 13 residues. Germline assignment: CDR1 SGHNT and CDR2 YYREEE (reference sequence). The V and J ends lost 7 bases and 9 bases, in that order; junction bases with no gene match: 9. In DNA, the CDR3 is TGTGCCAGCTTAAGTAGCGGGACGCGTGAGCAGTTCTTC. Amino acid sequence: CASLSSGTREQFF.

This clonotype was counted a few times. The chain recombines TRBV29-1 with TRBJ2-1; D possibly matches TRBD1 or TRBD2 (5 bases each). The CDR3 sequence is 14 residues long. CDR1 is SQVTM and CDR2 is ANQGSEA in the germline V gene. The germline V and J ends were trimmed by 4 bases and 7 bases, with 17 bases remaining between them. The CDR3 region is CSVGLGTLWNEQFF. DNA for the CDR3: TGCAGCGTTGGCCTCGGGACCCTCTGGAATGAGCAGTTCTTC.

This clonotype was seen a few times. The V call is TRBV30, the J call TRBJ2-7, with TRBD2 as a possible D gene (6 bases). Trimming left V 3 bases short and J 7 bases short, with 19 bases between. Germline V gene data show CDR1 as GTSNPN and CDR2 as SVGIG (reference sequence). The CDR3 is made up of 14 amino acids. The CDR3 sequence is CAWRNGGTRGEQYF. The CDR3 DNA reads TGTGCCTGGAGAAATGGAGGGACCCGGGGGGAGCAGTACTTC.

This clonotype was seen a single time. This rearrangement joins TRBV5-1 to TRBJ2-2, with TRBD2 matching over 12 bases. The germline CDR1 and CDR2 sequences are SGHRS and YFSETQ. J gave up 6 bases and V 2 bases, and 8 bases lay outside the gene matches. CDR3 length equals 17 residues. The CDR3 DNA reads TGCGCCAGCAGCTTATCGACTAGCGGGAGAGGGTCCGGGGAGCTGTTTTTT. Its protein is CASSLSTSGRGSGELFF.

This sequence joins TRBV27 and TRBJ2-7; 10 bases are shared with TRBD1. J gave up 7 bases and V 5 bases, and 20 bases lay outside the gene matches. The germline V gene has CDR1 MNHEY and CDR2 SMNVEV (reference sequence). The CDR3 totals 18 residues. The CDR3 sequence is CASSRGLPGQGNVEEQYF. DNA for the CDR3: TGTGCCAGCAGTAGGGGTTTACCGGGACAGGGGAATGTGGAGGAGCAGTACTTC.

The chain carries TRBV29-1 and TRBJ2-5, with 7 bases aligning to TRBD1. CDR1 and CDR2 from the germline V gene are SQVTM and ANQGSEA. Germline trimming cut 5 bases from V and 1 base from J; bases unmatched to any gene: 4. The CDR3 is made up of 13 amino acids. In nucleotides, the CDR3 is TGCAGCGTTATAACAGGGGTCCAAGAGACCCAGTACTTC. This codes for CSVITGVQETQYF.

The table lists this clonotype with a few counts. The chain combines TRBV5-1 with TRBJ2-5; 14 bases agree with TRBD2. The ends lost 4 bases at V and 5 bases at J; junction bases unmatched: 7. This CDR3 contains 16 residues. The germline gives CDR1 SGHRS, CDR2 YFSETQ. The CDR3 region is CASSIGTSGGWETQYF. For the CDR3, the DNA is TGCGCCAGCAGCATTGGGACTAGCGGGGGCTGGGAGACCCAGTACTTC.

This clonotype was detected only once. The gene calls are TRBV4-1 and TRBJ2-7, with D possibly TRBD1 on 5 matching bases. The CDR3 spans 14 residues. With 8 bases removed from V and 3 bases from J, the gap between germline ends came to 17 bases. Germline V gene sequence: CDR1 MGHRA, CDR2 YSYEKL. The CDR3 coding sequence is TGCGCCAGCCCTAAGTCGGACAAACTCTACGAGCAGTACTTC. Protein product: CASPKSDKLYEQYF.

This clonotype occurred a few times. The chain joins TRBV5-1 to TRBJ2-2, with a tentative D call TRBD1 (5 bases). Trimming left V 8 bases short and J 1 base short, with 15 bases between. The CDR3 totals 15 residues. Germline V gene data show CDR1 as SGHRS and CDR2 as YFSETQ. CDR3 amino acids: CASVQGLLNTGELFF. For the CDR3, the DNA is TGCGCCAGTGTTCAGGGATTGTTGAACACCGGGGAGCTGTTTTTT.

In this sample, this clonotype turned up many times. The rearrangement uses TRBV3-1 and TRBJ2-7; perhaps TRBD1 as D (6 bases). In germline, CDR1 is LGHDT, CDR2 YNNKEL (reference sequence). V was trimmed by 1 base and J by 2 bases, leaving 12 bases between them. The CDR3 loop spans 15 amino acids. CDR3 nucleotide sequence: TGTGCCAGCAGCCAAGCAACGTCAGGGGCCTACGAGCAGTACTTC. Translation: CASSQATSGAYEQYF.

This clonotype was counted only a few times. This chain connects TRBV7-2 to TRBJ2-5; no firm D call. The CDR3 contains 15 residues. CDR1 SGHTA and CDR2 FQGNSA come from the germline V gene. Trimming left V 0 bases short and J 3 bases short, with 11 bases between. The CDR3 is CASSLASTRKETQYF. As DNA, the CDR3 is TGTGCCAGCAGCTTAGCATCCACCAGAAAAGAGACCCAGTACTTC. Full variable domain (missing parts from reference TRBV7-2 and TRBJ2-5): GAGVSQSPSNKVTEKGKDVELRCDPISGHTALYWYRQSLGQGLEFLIYFQGNSAPDKSGLPSDRFSAERTGGSVSTLTIQRTQQEDSAVYLCASSLASTRKETQYFGPGTRLLVL.

This clonotype occurred many times. The rearrangement joins TRBV4-3 to TRBJ2-1; a weak D match, TRBD2 (6 bases). The CDR3 runs to 16 residues. The V end lost 3 bases, the J end lost 0 bases, and 12 bases lay between the germline ends. The germline V gene encodes CDR1 LGHNA and CDR2 YSLEER. The CDR3 protein is CASSQGLLSSYNEQFF. The CDR3 DNA reads TGCGCCAGCAGCCAGGGACTCTTAAGCTCCTACAATGAGCAGTTCTTC.

This chain's CDR3 is CASSIGLAASYEQYF. CDR3 DNA sequence: TGTGCCAGCAGCATAGGTCTAGCGGCCTCCTACGAGCAGTACTTC. The rearrangement links TRBV9 to TRBJ2-7; 7 nucleotides align to TRBD2. Germline V gene sequence: CDR1 SGDLS, CDR2 YYNGEE. With 4 bases clipped from V and 0 bases from J, the junction kept 7 bases outside the gene matches. The CDR3 is made up of 15 amino acids. The whole variable domain, remainder taken from reference TRBV9 and TRBJ2-7, is DSGVTQTPKHLITATGQRVTLRCSPRSGDLSVYWYQQSLDQGLQFLIQYYNGEERAKGNILERFSAQQFPDLHSELNLSSLELGDSALYFCASSIGLAASYEQYFGPGTRLTVT.

The table lists this clonotype with a few counts. CDR3 in DNA: TGCAGTGCTAGGGGGTCCGGGACTAGCAGATACAATGAGCAGTTCTTC. Protein: CSARGSGTSRYNEQFF. The rearrangement joins TRBV20-1 to TRBJ2-1; 9 nucleotides line up with TRBD2. This CDR3 has 16 amino acids. From germline, CDR1 is DFQATT and CDR2 SNEGSKA (reference sequence). V lost 3 bases, J lost 4 bases, and 10 bases stayed unmatched.

The chain uses TRBV4-2 and TRBJ2-1; D remains ambiguous. Germline assignment: CDR1 LGHNA and CDR2 YNFKEQ. The CDR3 covers 16 residues. Trimming took 3 bases from V and 4 from J, leaving 16 bases between them. CDR3 DNA sequence: TGTGCCAGCAGCCACCCGGACCAACATTCTTACAATGAGCAGTTCTTC. Protein product: CASSHPDQHSYNEQFF.

The genes are TRBV7-2 and TRBJ2-5; D is ambiguous. The CDR3 runs 14 residues. V lost 5 bases to trimming and J lost 3 bases, with 13 bases between them. Germline V gives CDR1 SGHTA, CDR2 FQGNSA. DNA of the CDR3: TGTGCCAGCAGCCCCCAGGACCTTGAAGAGACCCAGTACTTC. Translation: CASSPQDLEETQYF.